A selection of T cell receptor beta chains follows, all from one sample in a study of cytomegalovirus exposure and HLA in healthy donors. TCRdb's copy holds only in-frame clones and misses some; the assay was immunoSEQ multiplex PCR. This table has 100,000 or so clones, 75% to 85% appearing once. Material for sequencing was PBMCs. All receptors come from a woman aged 18-29 years in good health and CMV-seronegative. Each CDR3 is given with its conserved first and last residue. Each record gives: V gene, J gene, CDR3 protein.

v_call: TRBV7-8; j_call: TRBJ2-5; cdr3_aa: CASSFQGGREETQYF
v_call: TRBV11-2; j_call: TRBJ2-7; cdr3_aa: CASSLGLLEQYF
v_call: TRBV28; j_call: TRBJ1-2; cdr3_aa: CASVGTGDYWRANYGYTF
v_call: TRBV2; j_call: TRBJ2-1; cdr3_aa: CASSEGTAVSYNEQFF
v_call: TRBV2; j_call: TRBJ2-1; cdr3_aa: CASRGDRNNEQFF
v_call: TRBV6-1; j_call: TRBJ1-6; cdr3_aa: CAAGGSPLHF
v_call: TRBV14; j_call: TRBJ2-1; cdr3_aa: CASSHMWLRPGGHNEQFF
v_call: TRBV5-6; j_call: TRBJ2-7; cdr3_aa: CASSPREKQREQYF
v_call: TRBV27; j_call: TRBJ1-1; cdr3_aa: CASSLSLMNTEAFF
v_call: TRBV30; j_call: TRBJ1-2; cdr3_aa: CAWNFGTGVGYTF
v_call: TRBV7-3; j_call: TRBJ2-3; cdr3_aa: CASSLAGGTDTQYF
v_call: TRBV7-8; j_call: TRBJ1-1; cdr3_aa: CASGPYRVTNTEAFF
v_call: TRBV27; j_call: TRBJ2-7; cdr3_aa: CASSFGLGPYEQYF
v_call: TRBV5-5; j_call: TRBJ2-7; cdr3_aa: CASSRPPGDEQYF
v_call: TRBV18; j_call: TRBJ2-1; cdr3_aa: CASSPYFDNEQFF
v_call: TRBV27; j_call: TRBJ2-3; cdr3_aa: CASSLRSLRGLGTDTQYF
v_call: TRBV30; j_call: TRBJ2-5; cdr3_aa: CAWSVAGETQYF
v_call: TRBV6-1; j_call: TRBJ1-4; cdr3_aa: CASSEWMLRDRGREKLFF
v_call: TRBV9; j_call: TRBJ2-1; cdr3_aa: CASRPPGVQVNEQFF
v_call: TRBV9; j_call: TRBJ2-3; cdr3_aa: CASSVRGGGTDTQYF
v_call: TRBV2; j_call: TRBJ2-7; cdr3_aa: CASRQGVSSYEQYF
v_call: TRBV7-6; j_call: TRBJ2-2; cdr3_aa: CASSLVRGPTGELFF
v_call: TRBV9; j_call: TRBJ2-1; cdr3_aa: CASSQGTPAGSEQFF
v_call: TRBV21-1; j_call: TRBJ1-2; cdr3_aa: CASSKARGKGSPANYGYTF
v_call: TRBV4-3; j_call: TRBJ2-7; cdr3_aa: CASSRGTGGSYEQYF
v_call: TRBV29-1; j_call: TRBJ2-7; cdr3_aa: CSVEAGTGGRRGTYEQYF
v_call: TRBV2; j_call: NA; cdr3_aa: CASRTQGTVYEQYF
v_call: TRBV11-1; j_call: TRBJ1-1; cdr3_aa: CASSLGQGLGAFF
v_call: TRBV29-1; j_call: TRBJ2-7; cdr3_aa: CSVRPGLSAGEQYF
v_call: TRBV30; j_call: TRBJ2-1; cdr3_aa: CAWSVPGAGDEQFF
v_call: TRBV19; j_call: TRBJ2-1; cdr3_aa: CASSSEGGRAFEQFF
v_call: TRBV6-5; j_call: TRBJ2-1; cdr3_aa: CASRRLAGGYNEQFF
v_call: TRBV6-1; j_call: TRBJ2-6; cdr3_aa: CASRKEVSGANVLTF
v_call: TRBV2; j_call: TRBJ2-1; cdr3_aa: CASSELTPQIGNEQFF
v_call: TRBV7-3; j_call: TRBJ1-1; cdr3_aa: CASSSSGQMNTEAFF
v_call: TRBV7-9; j_call: TRBJ1-4; cdr3_aa: CASSLGGGRVEKLFF
v_call: TRBV9; j_call: TRBJ1-2; cdr3_aa: CASSHSGPNYGYTF
v_call: TRBV27; j_call: TRBJ1-2; cdr3_aa: CASSRVVSAIPGTYGYTF
v_call: TRBV6-5; j_call: TRBJ1-6; cdr3_aa: CASSAGYSPLHF
v_call: TRBV6-6; j_call: TRBJ2-6; cdr3_aa: CASSYPATGANVLTF
v_call: TRBV11-2; j_call: TRBJ2-5; cdr3_aa: CASSLTLQETQYF